Reported below is one T cell receptor (beta chain). What it binds is not known. One end of the junction fails to match germline, which may point to a read error. The sample originates from a study of blood T cells in healthy people across ages. For the second PCR, which ran for about 7 to 11 cycles, a sample-barcoded 5' primer and a J-beta primer mix were used. Each CDR3 protein gets one entry after TCRdb re-called the 5' RACE reads with MiXCR. The table shows over 1,500,000 distinct CDR3 sequences, with about 50% occurring only once. Regarding the study as a whole: Since the PBMCs were unsorted, naive and antigen-experienced cells could not be conclusively compared. Naive CD4+ cells and diversity were both higher in long-lived donors than in aged donors.

This sequence originates from a woman aged 40 to 50 in good health. What was sequenced was blood.

This CDR3 reads CATSSTRFGANVLIF. The CDR3 DNA sequence: TGTGCCACCAGCAGTACCCGCTTTGGGGCCAACGTCCTGATTTTC. V and J are TRBV15 and TRBJ2-6; perhaps TRBD1 as D (5 bases). The CDR3 runs to 15 residues. Per the germline V gene, CDR1 is LNHNV and CDR2 is YYDKDF (reference sequence). The full variable domain, completed using reference TRBV15 and TRBJ2-6, is DAMVIQNPRYQVTQFGKPVTLSCSQTLNHNVMYWYQQKSSQAPKLLFHYYDKDFNNEADTPDNFQSRRPNTSFCFLDIRSPGLGDTAMYLCATSSTRFGANVLIFGAGSRLTVL.